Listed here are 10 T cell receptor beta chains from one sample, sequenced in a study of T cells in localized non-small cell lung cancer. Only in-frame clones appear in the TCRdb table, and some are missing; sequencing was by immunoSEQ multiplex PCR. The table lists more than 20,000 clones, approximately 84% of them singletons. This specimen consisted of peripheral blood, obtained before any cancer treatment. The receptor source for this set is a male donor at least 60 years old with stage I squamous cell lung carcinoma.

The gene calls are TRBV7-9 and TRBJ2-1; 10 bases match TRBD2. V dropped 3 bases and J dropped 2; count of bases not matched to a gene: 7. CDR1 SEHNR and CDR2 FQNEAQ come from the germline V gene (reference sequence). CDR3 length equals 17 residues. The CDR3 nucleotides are TGTGCCAGCAGCTTGGCGCTAGCGGGAGAGACCTACAATGAGCAGTTCTTC. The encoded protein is CASSLALAGETYNEQFF. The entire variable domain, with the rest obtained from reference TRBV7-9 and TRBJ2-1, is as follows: DTGVSQNPRHKITKRGQNVTFRCDPISEHNRLYWYRQTLGQGPEFLTYFQNEAQLEKSRLLSDRFSAERPKGSFSTLEIQRTEQGDSAMYLCASSLALAGETYNEQFFGPGTRLTVL.

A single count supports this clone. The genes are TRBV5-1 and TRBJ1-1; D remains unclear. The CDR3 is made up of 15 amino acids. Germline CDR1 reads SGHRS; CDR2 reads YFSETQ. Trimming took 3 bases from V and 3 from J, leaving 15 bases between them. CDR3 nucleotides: TGCGCCAGCAGCTATCTGGGGAGCTCCGACACTGAAGCTTTCTTT. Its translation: CASSYLGSSDTEAFF.

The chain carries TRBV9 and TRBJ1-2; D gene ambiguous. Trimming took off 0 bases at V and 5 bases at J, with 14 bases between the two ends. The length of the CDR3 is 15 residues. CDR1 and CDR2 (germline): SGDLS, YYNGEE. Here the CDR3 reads CASSVGSSPWYGYTF. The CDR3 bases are TGTGCCAGCAGCGTAGGGAGTAGTCCGTGGTATGGCTACACCTTC. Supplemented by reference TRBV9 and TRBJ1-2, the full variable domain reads DSGVTQTPKHLITATGQRVTLRCSPRSGDLSVYWYQQSLDQGLQFLIQYYNGEERAKGNILERFSAQQFPDLHSELNLSSLELGDSALYFCASSVGSSPWYGYTFGSGTRLTVV.

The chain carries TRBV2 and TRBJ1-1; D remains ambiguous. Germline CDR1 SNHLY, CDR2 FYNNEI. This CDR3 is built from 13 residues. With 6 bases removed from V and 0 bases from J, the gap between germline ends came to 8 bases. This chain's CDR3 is CASRIGMNTEAFF. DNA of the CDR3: TGTGCCAGCAGGATAGGGATGAACACTGAAGCTTTCTTT. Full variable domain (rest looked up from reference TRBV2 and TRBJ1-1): EPEVTQTPSHQVTQMGQEVILRCVPISNHLYFYWYRQILGQKVEFLVSFYNNEISEKSEIFDDQFSVERPDGSNFTLKIRSTKLEDSAMYFCASRIGMNTEAFFGQGTRLTVV.

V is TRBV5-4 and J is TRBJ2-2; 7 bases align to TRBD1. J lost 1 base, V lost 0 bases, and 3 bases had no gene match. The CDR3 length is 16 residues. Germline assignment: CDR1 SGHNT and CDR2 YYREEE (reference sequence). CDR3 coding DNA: TGTGCCAGCAGCTTGGGAAGGACAGGGAACACCGGGGAGCTGTTTTTT. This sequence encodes CASSLGRTGNTGELFF.

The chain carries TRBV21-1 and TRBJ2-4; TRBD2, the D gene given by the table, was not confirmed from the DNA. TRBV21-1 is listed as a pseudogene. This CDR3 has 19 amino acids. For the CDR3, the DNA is TGTGCCAGCAGCAAAGGGAGGGTATTCGGAAGAGTAGCCAAAAACATTCAGTACTTC. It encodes CASSKGRVFGRVAKNIQYF.

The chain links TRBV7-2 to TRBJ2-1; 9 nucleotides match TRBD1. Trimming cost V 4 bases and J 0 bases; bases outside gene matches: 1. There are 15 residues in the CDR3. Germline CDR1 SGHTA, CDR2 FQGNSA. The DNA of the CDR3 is TGTGCCAGCAGCTGGACAGGGGCCTCCTACAATGAGCAGTTCTTC. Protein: CASSWTGASYNEQFF.

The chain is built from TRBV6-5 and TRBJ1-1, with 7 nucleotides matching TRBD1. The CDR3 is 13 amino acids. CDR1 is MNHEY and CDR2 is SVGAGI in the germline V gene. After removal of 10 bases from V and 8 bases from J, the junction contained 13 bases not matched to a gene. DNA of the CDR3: TGTGCCACCACCGACAGGGTAAAGGGCGAAGCTTTCTTT. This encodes CATTDRVKGEAFF.

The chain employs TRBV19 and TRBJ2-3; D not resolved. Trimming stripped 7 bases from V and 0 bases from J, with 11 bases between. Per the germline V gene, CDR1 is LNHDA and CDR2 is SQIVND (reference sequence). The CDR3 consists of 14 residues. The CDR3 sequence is CASTQTGSTDTQYF. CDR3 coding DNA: TGTGCCAGTACCCAGACTGGTAGCACAGATACGCAGTATTTT.

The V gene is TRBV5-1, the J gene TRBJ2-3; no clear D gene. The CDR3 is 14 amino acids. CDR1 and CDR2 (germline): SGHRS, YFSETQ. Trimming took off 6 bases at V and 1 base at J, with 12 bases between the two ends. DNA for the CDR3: TGCGCCAGCACCGCTACGTCGGGCACAGATACGCAGTATTTT. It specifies CASTATSGTDTQYF.